This entry lists 10 T cell receptor beta chains sequenced from one sample in a study of shared clonotypes between healthy human individuals. Produced via immunoSEQ multiplex PCR; TCRdb's table is partial and in-frame only. The sample has about 2.4 million clones, around nine tenths seen once. Sequencing used naive CD4+ T cells sorted from blood. As for subset: CD45RA+ positively selected. These receptors came from a man between 18 and 29 years old in good health.

V and J are TRBV29-1 and TRBJ2-7; D gene uncertain. Germline V CDR1 and CDR2: SQVTM, ANQGSEA. The CDR3 contains 14 residues. Trimming shortened V by 3 bases and J by 4 bases, and 16 bases separated the two germline ends. CDR3 protein: CSVDPTGGSYEQYF. The CDR3 DNA sequence: TGCAGCGTTGACCCCACGGGCGGTAGTTACGAGCAGTACTTC.

V is TRBV6-5 and J is TRBJ1-2; D uncertain. Trimming pared 3 bases from V and 4 bases from J, leaving 9 bases between. The germline gives CDR1 MNHEY, CDR2 SVGAGI. The CDR3 consists of 13 residues. CDR3 bases: TGTGCCAGCAGTTATAACCCCCTCTATGGCTACACCTTC. It codes for CASSYNPLYGYTF.

The chain uses TRBV2 and TRBJ2-2; possible D gene TRBD1, 6 bases. V was trimmed by 5 bases and J by 6 bases, leaving 13 bases between them. Germline values: CDR1 SNHLY, CDR2 FYNNEI. The length of the CDR3 is 14 residues. CDR3 residues: CASSIQGWAGELFF. For the CDR3, the DNA is TGTGCCAGCAGTATACAGGGATGGGCCGGGGAGCTGTTTTTT.

The gene calls are TRBV11-2 and TRBJ1-6; D is perhaps TRBD1 (5 bases). The CDR3 consists of 15 residues. V dropped 3 bases and J dropped 9 bases, with 15 bases sitting between them. Germline CDR1 is SGHAT and CDR2 is FQNNGV. The CDR3 sequence: CASSFGGSLSSPLHF. The CDR3 DNA follows: TGTGCCAGCAGCTTCGGGGGAAGCTTGAGTTCACCCCTCCACTTT.

This rearrangement joins TRBV27 to TRBJ2-2; D not certain. The V end lost 2 bases, the J end lost 3 bases, and 7 bases lay between the germline ends. This CDR3 spans 14 amino acids. Germline V gene lookup returns CDR1 MNHEY and CDR2 SMNVEV (reference sequence). DNA for the CDR3: TGTGCCAGCAGTTTAGAGCGCTACACCGGGGAGCTGTTTTTT. The encoded protein is CASSLERYTGELFF.

The chain employs TRBV11-2 and TRBJ2-1; D is uncertain. Germline assignment: CDR1 SGHAT and CDR2 FQNNGV. The CDR3 totals 12 residues. V lost 1 base and J lost 10, with 8 bases in between. CDR3 residues: CASSLGTIEQFF. The CDR3 nucleotides read TGTGCCAGCAGCTTAGGTACCATCGAGCAGTTCTTC.

The CDR3 region is CASSIGSQGVDNQPQHF. CDR3 in DNA: TGTGCCAGTAGTATAGGTAGTCAGGGGGTGGACAATCAGCCCCAGCATTTT. This chain uses TRBV19 with TRBJ1-5; 7 positions match TRBD1. The V segment lost 1 base and the J segment 3 bases; nucleotides outside the gene matches: 9. Germline values: CDR1 LNHDA, CDR2 SQIVND (reference sequence). The length of the CDR3 is 17 residues.

The rearrangement links TRBV5-1 to TRBJ1-3; no firm D call. The CDR3 spans 15 residues. Germline loops: CDR1 SGHRS, CDR2 YFSETQ. With 7 bases removed from V and 0 bases from J, the gap between germline ends came to 14 bases. The CDR3 sequence: CASSEGGSSGNTIYF. The CDR3, as DNA: TGCGCCAGCTCCGAGGGAGGGTCCTCTGGAAACACCATATATTTT.

This clone showed up just once. The V call is TRBV2, the J call TRBJ1-1, with D possibly being TRBD1 (5 bases). CDR1 SNHLY and CDR2 FYNNEI come from the germline V gene. The V and J ends lost 6 bases and 4 bases respectively, with 9 bases between them. The length of the CDR3 is 12 residues. CDR3 in DNA: TGTGCCAGCAGGGGGGAGGGCACTGAAGCTTTCTTT. It translates to CASRGEGTEAFF.

Written as DNA, the CDR3 is TGTGCCAGCCGCCCGACCAGCGGCCGTCACAATGAGCAGTTCTTC. Translated, it gives CASRPTSGRHNEQFF. The gene calls are TRBV2 and TRBJ2-1, with D possibly being TRBD2 (5 bases). The CDR3 has 15 residues. Germline assignment: CDR1 SNHLY and CDR2 FYNNEI. The V end was cut by 8 bases, the J end by 5 bases, with 19 bases between. The complete variable domain, with remaining parts taken from reference TRBV2 and TRBJ2-1, reads EPEVTQTPSHQVTQMGQEVILRCVPISNHLYFYWYRQILGQKVEFLVSFYNNEISEKSEIFDDQFSVERPDGSNFTLKIRSTKLEDSAMYFCASRPTSGRHNEQFFGPGTRLTVL.